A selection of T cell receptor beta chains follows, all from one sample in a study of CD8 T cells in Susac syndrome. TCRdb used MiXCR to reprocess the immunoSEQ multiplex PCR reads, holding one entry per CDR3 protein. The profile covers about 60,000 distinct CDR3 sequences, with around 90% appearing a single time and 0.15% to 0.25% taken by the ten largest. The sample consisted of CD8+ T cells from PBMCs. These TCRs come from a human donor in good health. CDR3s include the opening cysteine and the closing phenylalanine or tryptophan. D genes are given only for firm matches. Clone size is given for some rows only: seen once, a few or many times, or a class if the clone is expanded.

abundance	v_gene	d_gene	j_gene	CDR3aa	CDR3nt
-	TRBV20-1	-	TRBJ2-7	CSAEDNYEQYF	TGCAGTGCTGAAGACAACTACGAGCAGTACTTC
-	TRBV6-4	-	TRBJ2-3	CASSDSSGADTQYF	TGTGCCAGCAGTGACTCGAGCGGAGCAGATACGCAGTATTTT
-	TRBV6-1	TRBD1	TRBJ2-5	CASSPHRDSRQETQYF	TGTGCCAGCAGTCCACACCGGGACAGCCGACAAGAGACCCAGTACTTC
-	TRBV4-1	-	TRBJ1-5	CASSQDMRSNQPQHF	TGCGCCAGCAGCCAAGATATGAGGAGTAATCAGCCCCAGCATTTT
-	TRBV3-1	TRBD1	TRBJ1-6	CASSQATDRDGDNSPLHF	TGTGCCAGCAGCCAAGCAACGGACAGGGACGGGGATAATTCACCCCTCCACTTT
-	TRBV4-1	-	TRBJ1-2	CASSQDAGVGYTF	TGCGCCAGCAGCCAAGACGCAGGAGTAGGCTACACCTTC
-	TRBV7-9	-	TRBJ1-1	CASWEGRQGYTEAFF	TGTGCCAGCTGGGAGGGTCGGCAAGGGTACACTGAAGCTTTCTTT
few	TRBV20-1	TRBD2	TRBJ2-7	CSAGEGLAGGSVHEQYF	TGCAGTGCTGGAGAGGGACTAGCGGGGGGGTCAGTCCACGAGCAGTACTTC
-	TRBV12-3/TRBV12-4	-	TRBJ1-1	CASSSSDMNTEAFF	TGTGCCAGCAGTTCCTCGGACATGAACACTGAAGCTTTCTTT
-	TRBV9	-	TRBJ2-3	CASSGGRSTDTQYF	TGTGCCAGCAGCGGCGGACGTTCCACAGATACGCAGTATTTT
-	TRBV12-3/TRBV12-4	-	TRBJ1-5	CASSPPQQPQHF	TGTGCCAGCAGTCCGCCGCAGCAGCCCCAGCATTTT
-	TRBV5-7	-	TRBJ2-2	CASSRPSKLGPGELFF	TGTGCCAGCAGCCGGCCCTCCAAGTTGGGTCCCGGGGAGCTGTTTTTT
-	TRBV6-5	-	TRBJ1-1	CASTLTGTYNTEAFF	TGTGCCAGCACCTTAACAGGGACTTATAACACTGAAGCTTTCTTT